The 9 T cell receptor beta chains reported below all come from one sample, sequenced in a study of T cells in women clearing cervical HPV infection. Some clones are missing from TCRdb's copy, which holds only in-frame ones; the method was immunoSEQ multiplex PCR. The ten top clones account for 35% to 40%, within a sample of 49,000 or so clones. The sample comprised blood buffy coat. The receptors come from a woman between 18 and 75 years old with a cervical HPV16 infection that either progressed to CIN3+ or cleared (not recorded which).

Concerning this clone itself: The read finishes 3 residues shy of the CDR3 end, and the germline J gene is used to complete it. V and J are TRBV18 and TRBJ2-5; 8 bases match TRBD1. The CDR3 is 16 residues long. CDR1 is KGHSH and CDR2 is LQKENI in the germline V gene. V shed 1 base and J 2 bases; nucleotides not matched to a gene: 6. The DNA read from the CDR3 is TGTGCCAGCTCACCACGGATCGGACAGGGACAAGAGACC. Encoded protein: CASSPRIGQGQET. From start to end, the CDR3 is CASSPRIGQGQETQYF.

About this clone: The read ends 3 residues shy of where the CDR3 ends; the end is completed using the germline J gene. The gene calls are TRBV11-3 and TRBJ2-3, with D tentatively TRBD2 (7 bases). CDR3 length equals 14 residues. V was cut by 6 bases and J by 2 bases, with 12 bases left in between. Germline V gene lookup returns CDR1 SGHNT and CDR2 YENEEA. Partial CDR3 DNA: TGTGCCAGCAGTGGGGGGGCGATCACAGATACG. Protein sequence: CASSGGAITDT. From start to end, the CDR3 is CASSGGAITDTQYF.

A word on this clone: Read data end 3 residues before the CDR3 end; the end is taken from the germline J gene. The V call is TRBV20-1, the J call TRBJ2-3, with TRBD2 as a possible D gene (6 bases). The CDR3 loop spans 16 amino acids. V lost 2 bases and J 2 bases, leaving 17 bases between the germline ends. Germline V lookup: CDR1 DFQATT, CDR2 SNEGSKA (reference sequence). CDR3 bases read: TGCAGTGCTAGAACCTCCAGCGGGCCTTTCACAGATACG. It yields the protein CSARTSSGPFTDT. The whole CDR3 sequence reads CSARTSSGPFTDTQYF.

Comment on this clone: The read is 3 residues too short to cover the CDR3 end, so that end is filled in from the germline J gene. The chain links TRBV19 to TRBJ2-4, with D possibly matching TRBD2 (6 bases). Germline CDR1 and CDR2: LNHDA and SQIVND (reference sequence). The CDR3 loop spans 13 amino acids. The sequenced part of the CDR3 DNA is TGTGCCAGTAGTACGGGAGACAGCTATGGT. It yields the protein CASSTGDSYG. The full-length CDR3 reads as CASSTGDSYGQYF.

With respect to this clone: Read sequence stops 3 residues before the CDR3 end, and the germline J gene provides the missing end. J is TRBJ2-3 and V is TRBV20-1; 7 bases are a match to TRBD2. CDR1 is DFQATT and CDR2 is SNEGSKA in the germline V gene (reference sequence). This CDR3 is built from 13 residues. The V gene end was trimmed by 3 bases and the J gene end by 4 bases; junction bases not matched to a gene: 4. CDR3 bases read: TGCAGTGCTAGCGGGGGACTACCAGATACG. Its protein is CSASGGLPDT. The CDR3, in full, reads CSASGGLPDTQYF.

Details on this clone: From the germline J gene comes the end of the CDR3, since the read stops 3 residues before it. The chain employs TRBV10-3 and TRBJ2-6, with TRBD2 matching 8 bases. The germline V gene encodes CDR1 ENHRY and CDR2 SYGVKD. V lost 6 bases to trimming and J lost 1 base; unmatched junction nucleotides: 5. The CDR3 consists of 16 residues. The DNA read from the CDR3 is TGTGCCATCAGCCGTCCGGGGGGGTCTGGGGCCAACGTC. Protein: CAISRPGGSGANV. Given in full, the CDR3 is CAISRPGGSGANVLTF.

To note about this clone: The observed sequence ends 3 residues before the CDR3 terminus, with the missing tail filled in from the germline J gene. The J gene is TRBJ2-2, the V gene TRBV11-3; 7 bases are shared with TRBD2. The V gene end was trimmed by 4 bases and the J gene end by 6 bases; junction bases not matched to a gene: 5. The germline gives CDR1 SGHNT, CDR2 YENEEA. There are 14 residues in the CDR3. Partial CDR3 DNA: TGTGCCAGCAGCTCTGGACTAGTATCCGGGGAG. It encodes CASSSGLVSGE. The entire CDR3 protein is CASSSGLVSGELFF.

On this clone: One end of the junction varies from germline; a read error may be responsible. The sequenced fragment ends 3 residues before the CDR3 boundary, so the rest is inferred from the germline J gene. The same CDR3 can be traced to other DNA sequences in this sample. This chain uses TRBV5-1 with TRBJ1-3, with D unresolved. Germline CDR1 and CDR2: SGHRS and YFSETQ. This CDR3 region has 15 residues. This CDR3 reads CASTPGGGGGNTIYF. Incomplete CDR3 DNA: TGCGCCAGCACCCCCGGCGGAGGAGGTGGAAACACA.

About this clone: Compared with germline, one end of the junction differs, possibly owing to a read error. Coverage ceases 3 residues before the CDR3 finishes, and the germline J gene fills in the end. The genes are TRBV7-7 and TRBJ2-1; TRBD1 matches 8 bases. CDR3 size: 14 residues. Germline V gives CDR1 SSHAT, CDR2 FNYEAQ (reference sequence). The covered CDR3 bases are TGTGCTAGCAGCTTAACTCAGGGGGCAGATGAG. Protein: CASSLTQGADE. The whole CDR3 sequence reads CASSLTQGADEQFF.